A selection of T cell receptor beta chains follows, all from one sample in a study of T cell responses to AZD1222 COVID-19 vaccine. The table came from immunoSEQ multiplex PCR; TCRdb's copy has only in-frame clones and leaves some out. The profile shows some 96,000 clones, 88% of them singletons. This specimen was peripheral blood, taken on day 0 of AZD1222 vaccination. Receptors were obtained from an adult in good health. The CDR3 runs from the conserved cysteine through the conserved F or W. The D gene is left open where the match is weak. Rows give clone size only sometimes, using once, few, many, or a class for an expanded clone.

j_call | d_call | v_call | clone_size | cdr3_aa | cdr3_nt
TRBJ1-1 | . | TRBV7-2 | . | CASSLAQSGTGTEAFF | TGTGCCAGCAGCTTAGCGCAATCAGGTACGGGCACTGAAGCTTTCTTT
TRBJ1-6 | TRBD1 | TRBV10-3 | . | CAARDRDAYNSPLHF | TGTGCCGCCCGGGACAGGGACGCATATAATTCACCCCTCCACTTT
TRBJ1-6 | TRBD1 | TRBV4-1 | . | CASSGGVSSYNSPLHF | TGCGCCAGCTCAGGGGGGGTCAGCTCCTATAATTCACCCCTCCACTTT
TRBJ1-6 | . | TRBV19 | . | CASSYGTRDSPLHF | TGTGCCAGTAGTTACGGGACAAGGGATTCACCCCTCCACTTT
TRBJ1-2 | . | TRBV27 | once | CASAPQGSNYGYTF | TGTGCCAGCGCTCCCCAGGGATCTAACTATGGCTACACCTTC
TRBJ1-6 | TRBD1 | TRBV6-2/TRBV6-3 | few | CASSHRRGPDSPLHF | TGTGCCAGCAGTCATCGCAGGGGGCCTGATTCACCCCTCCACTTT
TRBJ2-2 | . | TRBV19 | . | CASSPLIGDGELFF | TGTGCCAGTAGTCCTCTGATAGGGGACGGGGAGCTGTTTTTT
TRBJ2-7 | . | TRBV9 | . | CASSPGGPLDYEQYF | TGTGCCAGCAGCCCCGGGGGACCTCTAGACTACGAGCAGTACTTC
TRBJ2-5 | . | TRBV7-2 | . | CASSLGAEETQYF | TGTGCCAGCAGCTTAGGGGCGGAGGAGACCCAGTACTTC
TRBJ2-1 | . | TRBV2 | . | CASREGYNEQFF | TGTGCCAGCAGGGAGGGGTACAATGAGCAGTTCTTC
TRBJ2-2 | TRBD1 | TRBV9 | . | CASSSPRGRGTGELFF | TGTGCCAGCAGCTCTCCAAGGGGGCGCGGGACCGGGGAGCTGTTTTTT
TRBJ2-1 | TRBD2 | TRBV7-8 | few | CASSREGWRGGYNEQFF | TGTGCCAGCAGCCGAGAGGGGTGGCGCGGGGGTTACAATGAGCAGTTCTTC
TRBJ2-2 | TRBD2 | TRBV11-2 | . | CASSPLAGEAGELFF | TGTGCCAGCAGCCCTCTGGCGGGAGAGGCCGGGGAGCTGTTTTTT
TRBJ2-5 | TRBD1 | TRBV12-3/TRBV12-4 | . | CASGGQIQETQYF | TGTGCCAGCGGGGGACAGATACAAGAGACCCAGTACTTC
TRBJ1-6 | . | TRBV6-5 | . | CASDSSYNSPLHF | TGTGCCAGCGACAGCTCCTATAATTCACCCCTCCACTTT
TRBJ2-3 | TRBD2 | TRBV11-2 | . | CASSLGTSGSMGTDTQYF | TGTGCCAGCAGCTTAGGAACTAGCGGGAGTATGGGCACAGATACGCAGTATTTT
TRBJ1-1 | . | TRBV10-3 | . | CAISDRSTNTEAFF | TGTGCCATCAGTGATCGATCGACCAACACTGAAGCTTTCTTT
TRBJ1-1 | TRBD1 | TRBV29-1 | . | CSGRGQGGGEAFF | TGCAGCGGGAGGGGACAGGGAGGAGGTGAAGCTTTCTTT
TRBJ1-2 | . | TRBV5-1 | . | CASSSKDRSGYGYTF | TGCGCCAGCAGCTCGAAAGACAGGTCTGGCTATGGCTACACCTTC
TRBJ2-7 | . | TRBV20-1 | once | CSASSTGFDEQYF | TGCAGTGCTAGTTCCACAGGGTTCGACGAGCAGTACTTC
TRBJ1-1 | . | TRBV30 | . | CAWREDPFNTEAFF | TGTGCCTGGAGGGAGGACCCATTTAACACTGAAGCTTTCTTT
TRBJ2-1 | TRBD2 | TRBV2 | . | CASSAEAGYSEQFF | TGTGCCAGCAGTGCCGAAGCGGGGTACAGTGAGCAGTTCTTC
TRBJ1-4 | . | TRBV6-2/TRBV6-3 | . | CASSSARVIREKLFF | TGTGCCAGCAGTTCTGCCAGGGTTATAAGAGAAAAACTGTTTTTT
TRBJ2-3 | . | TRBV7-8 | . | CASSSSLPSTDTQYF | TGTGCCAGCAGCTCATCTCTTCCTAGCACAGATACGCAGTATTTT
TRBJ1-2 | . | TRBV6-5 | . | CASSHSRSPYGYTF | TGTGCCAGCAGCCACTCCAGATCCCCGTATGGCTACACCTTC
TRBJ2-3 | . | TRBV27 | . | CASSFLGVEVADTQYF | TGTGCCAGCAGTTTCCTGGGAGTGGAGGTCGCAGATACGCAGTATTTT
TRBJ1-4 | . | TRBV5-1 | . | CASSSRTDGEKLFF | TGCGCCAGCAGCTCGCGGACAGACGGAGAAAAACTGTTTTTT
TRBJ1-1 | . | TRBV4-3 | . | CASSQVPSDTNTEAFF | TGCGCCAGCAGCCAAGTTCCATCGGACACGAACACTGAAGCTTTCTTT
TRBJ1-2 | TRBD1 | TRBV7-3 | . | CASSSDRVKGYTF | TGTGCCAGCAGCTCGGACAGGGTCAAAGGCTACACCTTC
TRBJ1-2 | TRBD1 | TRBV24-1 | . | CATSDARQGYGYTF | TGTGCCACCAGTGATGCCAGACAGGGCTATGGCTACACCTTC
TRBJ2-5 | . | TRBV2 | . | CASAGNDRETQYF | TGTGCCAGCGCTGGAAACGATAGAGAGACCCAGTACTTC
TRBJ1-5 | TRBD1 | TRBV19 | . | CASSPGTGAPKMPQHF | TGTGCCAGTAGCCCCGGGACAGGGGCCCCCAAGATGCCCCAGCATTTT
TRBJ2-7 | . | TRBV30 | . | CAWSPNPYEQYF | TGTGCCTGGAGTCCGAATCCCTACGAGCAGTACTTC
TRBJ2-2 | . | TRBV9 | . | CASSPPGQGNTGELFF | TGTGCCAGCAGCCCACCGGGGCAGGGGAACACCGGGGAGCTGTTTTTT
TRBJ1-5 | . | TRBV6-5 | once | CASSGTWGNQPQHF | TGTGCCAGTTCCGGGACGTGGGGCAATCAGCCCCAGCATTTT
TRBJ1-1 | TRBD1 | TRBV24-1 | . | CATRSGQGGTEAFF | TGTGCCACCAGATCGGGACAGGGAGGCACTGAAGCTTTCTTT
TRBJ2-7 | TRBD2 | TRBV7-9 | . | CASNFGTSSYEQYF | TGTGCCAGCAACTTCGGGACTAGCTCCTACGAGCAGTACTTC
TRBJ2-1 | . | TRBV6-4 | . | CASSEGVGSYNEQFF | TGTGCCAGCAGTGAGGGGGTCGGCTCCTACAATGAGCAGTTCTTC
TRBJ1-2 | . | TRBV14 | . | CASSQDWRGGYTF | TGTGCCAGCAGCCAAGATTGGAGGGGCGGCTACACCTTC
TRBJ1-2 | TRBD1 | TRBV13 | . | CASSLGQGAANYGYTF | TGTGCCAGCAGCCTAGGACAGGGGGCCGCTAACTATGGCTACACCTTC